The 30 T cell receptor beta chains presented below share a single source sample, sequenced in a study of T cells expressing NK-cell markers. TCRdb re-called the 5' RACE reads; one entry per CDR3 protein, DNA not given. This sample contains roughly 380,000 distinct CDR3 sequences. Sequences were obtained from blood T cells: a sorted CD56 or NKG2C T cell subset, CD4+ or CD8+ T cells, or bulk PBMC T cells (not recorded which). These receptors were collected from a man aged 18 to 69 in good health.

The chain has TRBV6-1 and TRBJ1-2; TCRdb names TRBD1, which stays unverified in the absence of DNA. CDR1 is MNHNS and CDR2 is SASEGT in the germline V gene. This CDR3 comprises 13 residues. CDR3 protein: CASSETGAGSYTF.

V usage is TRBV27 and J usage is TRBJ2-1; checking the TCRdb D call of TRBD2 is not possible without DNA. The length of the CDR3 is 15 residues. Germline-derived CDR1 and CDR2 are MNHEY and SMNVEV (reference sequence). The CDR3 reads CASSLPGGGYNEQFF.

The chain employs TRBV2 and TRBJ2-6. From germline, CDR1 is SNHLY and CDR2 FYNNEI. The CDR3 loop spans 15 amino acids. The chain's CDR3 is CASSDGVSGANVLTF.

This sequence joins TRBV12-3 or TRBV12-4 and TRBJ2-2; TCRdb reports TRBD1, a call that lacks DNA to check it against. The CDR3 is 14 residues long. This CDR3 reads CASSLQGSGPRPFF.

The gene calls are TRBV5-1 and TRBJ2-1. The CDR3 length is 16 residues. The germline V gene encodes CDR1 SGHRS and CDR2 YFSETQ. The CDR3 loop reads CASSMVGVHPYNEQFF. Full variable domain (missing parts from reference TRBV5-1 and TRBJ2-1): KAGVTQTPRYLIKTRGQQVTLSCSPISGHRSVSWYQQTPGQGLQFLFEYFSETQRNKGNFPGRFSGRQFSNSRSEMNVSTLELGDSALYLCASSMVGVHPYNEQFFGPGTRLTVL.

This chain uses TRBV3-1 with TRBJ2-1; TCRdb lists TRBD2, though no DNA is available to test this call. This CDR3 is built from 17 residues. From germline, CDR1 is LGHDT and CDR2 YNNKEL (reference sequence). CDR3 in amino acids: CASSSLGIAGGDNEQFF.

The chain has TRBV5-1 and TRBJ2-1; TCRdb indicates TRBD2, and absent DNA this call remains unverified. Per germline, CDR1 SGHRS and CDR2 YFSETQ. The CDR3 totals 13 residues. The CDR3 sequence is CASSSLAGREQFF.

The CDR3 protein is CASSLGSGAAYEQYF. The chain employs TRBV11-2 and TRBJ2-7; TCRdb names TRBD1, which stays unverified in the absence of DNA. The CDR3 is 15 residues long. Germline CDR1 is SGHAT and CDR2 is FQNNGV.

The rearrangement links TRBV9 to TRBJ1-1; TCRdb picks TRBD1, but there is no DNA to check that call. Germline V gene lookup returns CDR1 SGDLS and CDR2 YYNGEE. This CDR3 has 14 residues. The CDR3 sequence: CASSSRQAHTEAFF.

The chain uses TRBV12-3 or TRBV12-4 and TRBJ2-7; TCRdb's D call of TRBD2 is untestable without DNA. This CDR3 has 15 amino acids. The CDR3 loop is CASSDGPRVSYEQYF.

The J gene is TRBJ1-3, the V gene TRBV6-1. The CDR3 runs 14 residues. The germline V gene has CDR1 MNHNS and CDR2 SASEGT. CDR3 region: CASSETQAGNTIYF.

The chain carries TRBV5-1 and TRBJ2-3; the TRBD1 assignment by TCRdb is unverifiable without DNA. The CDR3 sequence is 18 residues long. Per the germline V gene, CDR1 is SGHRS and CDR2 is YFSETQ. The CDR3 spells CASSLSSQRGASTDTQYF.

The chain combines TRBV5-1 with TRBJ1-1; TCRdb proposes TRBD1, but this gene call is untestable without DNA. Germline values: CDR1 SGHRS, CDR2 YFSETQ. CDR3 length equals 16 residues. The CDR3 reads CASSRTGDYTNTEAFF.

The gene calls are TRBV7-2 and TRBJ2-5; lacking DNA, the TRBD2 call made by TCRdb goes unchecked. The CDR3 has 14 amino acids. CDR1 is SGHTA, CDR2 FQGNSA, per germline. The CDR3 reads CASNPLAFGETQYF.

The chain uses TRBV24-1 and TRBJ2-1; there is no DNA to check the TCRdb D call of TRBD2. The CDR3 is 16 amino acids. Germline CDR1 is KGHDR and CDR2 is SFDVKD. CDR3: CATSDTSGGAYNEQFF.

The V and J genes are TRBV6-1 and TRBJ1-1; TCRdb's D call, TRBD1, is unchecked because there is no DNA. Germline CDR1 reads MNHNS; CDR2 reads SASEGT. The CDR3 is made up of 15 amino acids. The CDR3 here is CASSGYGTGITEAFF.

The CDR3 is CASRGNLKRGTIQYF. This sequence joins TRBV28 and TRBJ2-4; TCRdb lists TRBD1, though no DNA is available to test this call. The CDR3 runs 15 residues. Per the germline V gene, CDR1 is MDHEN and CDR2 is SYDVKM.

The chain employs TRBV12-3 or TRBV12-4 and TRBJ2-7; TCRdb indicates TRBD2, and absent DNA this call remains unverified. This CDR3 is built from 13 residues. The CDR3 sequence is CASTRDLVGEQYF.

This chain joins TRBV5-5 and TRBJ2-2. The CDR3 is 14 residues long. Germline V gene sequence: CDR1 SGHKS, CDR2 YYEKEE (reference sequence). The CDR3 region is CASSPRSYTGELFF.

The V and J genes are TRBV7-2 and TRBJ2-5; the D call from TCRdb, TRBD2, cannot be confirmed without DNA. Per the germline V gene, CDR1 is SGHTA and CDR2 is FQGNSA. CDR3 length: 15 residues. CDR3 protein: CASNFHRTKQETQYF.

The chain combines TRBV3-1 with TRBJ2-5. CDR1 is LGHDT, CDR2 YNNKEL, per germline (reference sequence). The CDR3 runs 13 residues. This CDR3 reads CASSRHNQETQYF.

This sequence joins TRBV6-5 and TRBJ2-1; TCRdb's assignment of TRBD2 cannot be checked, as there is no DNA. The CDR3 sequence is 14 residues long. The germline CDR1 and CDR2 sequences are MNHEY and SVGAGI. CDR3 loop: CACSSGLADNEQFF.

The chain links TRBV4-2 to TRBJ2-7; TCRdb proposes TRBD2, but this gene call is untestable without DNA. The CDR3 loop spans 15 amino acids. Germline V gene sequence: CDR1 LGHNA, CDR2 YNFKEQ. CDR3 amino acids: CASSQGRASSYEQYF.

The chain is built from TRBV6-1 and TRBJ2-2; TCRdb indicates TRBD2, and absent DNA this call remains unverified. This CDR3 spans 18 amino acids. CDR1 and CDR2 from the germline V gene are MNHNS and SASEGT. The CDR3 sequence: CASTGTSGGDLGTGELFF.

The chain links TRBV5-5 to TRBJ1-2; TCRdb designates TRBD1, a call that cannot be tested without DNA. In germline, CDR1 is SGHKS, CDR2 YYEKEE (reference sequence). The CDR3 spans 15 residues. The CDR3 is CASSFTGQGVLGYTF.

The genes are TRBV2 and TRBJ1-2. This CDR3 is 16 amino acids long. The germline V gene encodes CDR1 SNHLY and CDR2 FYNNEI. The CDR3: CASSEADPQGLYGYTF.

The chain joins TRBV2 to TRBJ2-5; absent DNA, TCRdb's TRBD2 call cannot be checked. There are 16 residues in the CDR3. CDR1 is SNHLY, CDR2 FYNNEI, per germline. This chain's CDR3 is CASRALGTPYQETQYF.

V is TRBV20-1 and J is TRBJ2-7; TCRdb outputs TRBD1, but without DNA this stays unchecked. The CDR3 has 13 residues. Germline V gene data show CDR1 as DFQATT and CDR2 as SNEGSKA (reference sequence). CDR3 region: CSALGQAQDEQYF.

The chain uses TRBV2 and TRBJ1-5. Germline CDR1 reads SNHLY; CDR2 reads FYNNEI. The CDR3 runs to 14 residues. CDR3 sequence reads: CASSPDVSNQPQHF.

The rearrangement links TRBV20-1 to TRBJ2-7; TCRdb indicates TRBD1, and absent DNA this call remains unverified. Germline assignment: CDR1 DFQATT and CDR2 SNEGSKA (reference sequence). The CDR3 runs 13 residues. The CDR3 is CSAARTGAYEQYF.